A selection of T cell receptor beta chains follows, all from one sample in a study of OX40 agonist ivuxolimab in advanced cancers. The assay was immunoSEQ multiplex PCR, and TCRdb's table has in-frame clones only and misses some. The sample lists roughly 100,000 clones, approximately 93% seen once, with roughly 0.26% in the top ten. The sequences come from CD4+ or CD8+ T cells sorted from blood, collected in a trial of the OX40 agonist ivuxolimab. These receptors came from an adult with an advanced solid tumor such as melanoma, head and neck, liver or kidney cancer. Each CDR3 is given with its conserved first and last residue. A D gene is named only where the DNA matches it firmly.

V gene	J gene	D gene	CDR3 DNA	CDR3 protein
TRBV7-3	TRBJ2-1	NA	TGTGCCAGCAGCTTTGGCGGTACGCGGGACAATGAGCAGTTCTTC	CASSFGGTRDNEQFF
TRBV28	TRBJ1-6	NA	TGTGCCAGCAGTTCAAACTCCTATAATTCACCCCTCCACTTT	CASSSNSYNSPLHF
TRBV6-6	TRBJ1-5	NA	TGTGCCAGCTTAAAGACCGACCGCTACAATCAGCCCCAGCATTTT	CASLKTDRYNQPQHF
TRBV18	TRBJ2-7	NA	TGTGCCAGCTCACCCCCCGGATCGGGGTACGAGCAGTACTTC	CASSPPGSGYEQYF
TRBV30	TRBJ2-1	TRBD1	TGTGCCGGAGGGACAGGGGTTGGGGAGCAGTTCTTC	CAGGTGVGEQFF
TRBV6-6	TRBJ2-1	NA	TGTGCCAGCAGTTACCGACCCTACAATGAGCAGTTCTTC	CASSYRPYNEQFF
TRBV5-4	TRBJ2-7	NA	TGTGCCAGCAGCTTGTGGGGTCTGTACGAGCAGTACTTC	CASSLWGLYEQYF
TRBV7-9	TRBJ2-1	TRBD1	TGTGCCAGCAGCTCCTGGGACAGGGTTTTCAATGAGCAGTTCTTC	CASSSWDRVFNEQFF
TRBV6-6	TRBJ1-1	TRBD1	TGTGCCAGCGTTCGGGACAGGGGGCTGGGGGAAGCTTTCTTT	CASVRDRGLGEAFF
TRBV6-1	TRBJ1-5	NA	TGTGCCAGCAGTGAAGCGAATAGCAATCAGCCCCAGCATTTT	CASSEANSNQPQHF
TRBV5-1	TRBJ2-5	NA	TGCGCCAGCAGCTTCAGGGGTTGGGAGACCCAGTACTTC	CASSFRGWETQYF
TRBV11-3	TRBJ2-2	NA	TGTGCCAGCAGCATCGGGAGTCGGACCGGGGAGCTGTTTTTT	CASSIGSRTGELFF
TRBV19	TRBJ1-5	NA	TGTGCCAGTAAAGGAGGGACTCAGCCCCAGCATTTT	CASKGGTQPQHF
TRBV6-1	TRBJ1-3	TRBD1	TGTGCCGCCGTAACAGGGGGTAGTGGAAACACCATATATTTT	CAAVTGGSGNTIYF